A single T cell receptor beta chain is shown here with its context. Its specificity is not known. Next came a second PCR, run for roughly 6 to 11 cycles, which used a sample-barcoded 5' primer along with a J-beta primer mix. TCRdb used MiXCR to reprocess the 5' RACE reads, holding one entry per CDR3 protein. The data hold around 400,000 distinct CDR3 sequences, with 50% to 60% observed a single time. Per-sample yields of isolated PBMCs were at least 6.5 million. The sample originates from a study of blood T cells in healthy people across ages. Study-level results: Across the age range, TCR beta diversity per million T cells fell in a roughly linear way. Whereas aged donors had fewer naive CD4+ cells, long-lived donors had more of them and higher diversity.

The source is a man between 60 and 75 years old in good health. The sequenced sample was blood.

CDR3 residues: CAIRGDGTLYEQYF. CDR3 DNA sequence: TGTGCCATCAGAGGAGACGGGACACTCTACGAGCAGTACTTC. The V gene is TRBV10-3, the J gene TRBJ2-7, with D possibly TRBD1 on 6 matching bases. Per the germline V gene, CDR1 is ENHRY and CDR2 is SYGVKD. This CDR3 comprises 14 residues. V was pared by 6 bases and J by 3 bases, with 15 bases between.